This T cell receptor (beta chain) was sequenced in a study of CXCR3-negative and CXCR3-positive naive CD8 T cells. This CDR3 spans 13 amino acids. cDNA libraries for TRB were generated by 5' RACE incorporating UMI labels. TCRdb re-called the 5' RACE reads, yielding one record per CDR3 amino acid sequence without DNA. Its listing shows some 140,000 distinct CDR3 sequences. Triplicate sorts, a few hundred thousand cells apiece, were made for each CD8+ T cell subset. Those CD8+ T cells considered naive were CD45RO-CCR7+CD27+CD95-. Concerning this clonotype itself: Antigen specificity is unknown.

Study findings and constraints: TRB CDR3 hydrophobicity was greater in CXCR3-positive naive cells than in CXCR3-negative naive cells.

The sequence came from a human donor in good health. Some clones in this sample may be carry-over from other donors' samples. V gene TRBV12-3 or TRBV12-4 combines with J gene TRBJ2-2; the TCRdb D gene call, TRBD2, has no DNA to confirm it. The sequencing input was naive CXCR3+ CD8+ T cells from blood. As to subset: CD45RO-CCR7+CD27+CD95- naive CD8+ T cells expressing CXCR3 (TNR3+). The CDR3 protein is CASSFGGTGELFF.